The TCR beta chain under discussion was sequenced for a study of human T cells and chemical hapten exposure (dated by TCRdb to the early 2020s). Regarding the complete study: For sensitization, 2% DPC in acetone was applied to a roughly 2 cm by roughly 2 cm area of upper inner arm skin. The patient cohort, mostly female, included alopecia areata with under or over 50% scalp involvement, alopecia totalis and alopecia universalis. Weekly therapeutic DPC doses were additionally applied to the scalp of patients throughout the roughly 23-week study period. Patch testing was performed on the upper back with Finn chambers containing 0.01% DPC, and the patch tests were scored after 6 days according to International Contact Dermatitis Research Group standards. Libraries were pooled for sequencing, and variation in per-sample TCR yields was attributed mainly to small differences in library volumes within the pool. Blood samples were taken from patients before sensitization (week 0) and then at 2, 6 and about 24 weeks after DPC sensitization. Twenty-nine alopecia patients provided blood for TCR sequencing at one to four time points (pre-sensitization, 2, 6 and 24 weeks). Peripheral blood TCR repertoire changes were tracked in vivo in alopecia patients during primary and secondary sensitization to the hapten diphenylcyclopropenone (DPC). What the work shows at the level of the full study, not this receptor alone: The number of TCRs above 1 in 1000 frequency did not change with DPC sensitization; there was no evidence of global repertoire structure alterations. Alopecia, a presumed autoimmune disease, was present in all patients, so the immune response of the patients might differ from that of healthy individuals. A positive correlation was found between the number of PT1 expanded TCRs and patch test score, with significance reached at thresholds 8, 16 and 32 but not 4. Repeated subsampling changed both the strength of the expansion versus patch-test correlation and the threshold at which the correlation became significant. Significantly more large CDR3 similarity clusters were formed by expanded TCRs than by pre-sensitization or healthy control sets, consistent with antigen-driven responses.

Library creation used RACE. These reads were obtained on a NextSeq 500. During library preparation, unique molecular identifiers were attached to individual cDNA molecules so that TCRs could be counted quantitatively and reproducibly. Each blood RNA sample was used to sequence both TCR alpha and TCR beta chains. Under the source paper's analysis protocol: Samples had a median of approximately 96,000 TCRs, with a range from roughly 23,224 to 700,000. The Decombinator software suite was used to annotate the V, J and CDR3 of the TCR reads. For PS versus PT1 abundance plots, all samples were subsampled to the same number of TCRs (28,000). Expanded TCRs were defined as absent before sensitization and observed at least eight times at the 2-week time point. Using fastp trimming at Q25 and MiXCR clonotype assembly, TCRdb reanalyzed the public sequencing data and kept in-frame beta chains. Entries are consolidated by CDR3 protein sequence, retaining the most common genes and DNA. What appears here as the V and J calls and clone size reflects TCRdb's work, not the paper's. Counted in this sample were 65,000 to 70,000 distinct CDR3 sequences; roughly 9.8% of them appeared once. The top ten hold 4.5% to 6.5% of the sample.

According to the germline V gene, CDR1 reads SGHTA and CDR2 reads FQGNSA. A distance of 8 bases separates the germline ends of V and J, which lose 5 bases and 3 bases respectively. The CDR3 contains 13 residues, cysteine and phenylalanine counted. The retained sequence is limited to the CDR3, 39 bases, with the frame set at the first base. A word on this clonotype: No antigen is known for it. Base-call qualities are not available, and no considerably larger clone is one nucleotide away.

Interpreted using the paper, the time point label stands for: pre-sensitization, week 0. Sample treatment or condition, as interpreted from the label and publication: therapeutic diphenylcyclopropenone sensitization with weekly scalp DPC. Blood at each patch-test visit was drawn before the patch test was applied. Eligible patients were aged 18 to 70, diagnosed with alopecia, deemed suitable for DPC therapy, and excluded if pregnant. Total RNA was isolated from unfractionated whole blood collected in Tempus Blood RNA tubes. The clonotype originates from a woman aged 45-60 years with alopecia areata. Some clones in this sample may be carry-over from other donors' samples. The sequence is built from TRBV7-2 and TRBJ1-5, with the D gene uncertain. The source material was whole blood, sampled in connection with sensitization to the hapten diphenylcyclopropenone (DPC). The DNA sequence is TGTGCCAGCAGCGTCGACACCAATCAGCCCCAGCATTTT. Its protein is CASSVDTNQPQHF. Outside the CDR3, residues come from the reference TRBV7-2 and TRBJ1-5 proteins, so the full variable domain is: GAGVSQSPSNKVTEKGKDVELRCDPISGHTALYWYRQSLGQGLEFLIYFQGNSAPDKSGLPSDRFSAERTGGSVSTLTIQRTQQEDSAVYLCASSVDTNQPQHFGDGTRLSIL.